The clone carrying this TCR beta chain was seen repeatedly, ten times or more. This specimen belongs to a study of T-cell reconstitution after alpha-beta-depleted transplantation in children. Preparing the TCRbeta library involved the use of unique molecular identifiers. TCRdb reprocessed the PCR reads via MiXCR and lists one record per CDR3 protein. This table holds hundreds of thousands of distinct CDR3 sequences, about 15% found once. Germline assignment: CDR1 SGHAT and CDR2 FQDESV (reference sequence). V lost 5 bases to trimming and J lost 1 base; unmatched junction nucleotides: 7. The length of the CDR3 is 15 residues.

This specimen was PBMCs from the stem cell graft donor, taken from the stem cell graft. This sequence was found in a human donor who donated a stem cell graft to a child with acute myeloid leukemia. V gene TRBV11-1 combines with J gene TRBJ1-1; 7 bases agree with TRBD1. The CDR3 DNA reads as TGTGCCAGCAGCACCTCGACAGGGACGAACACTGAAGCTTTCTTT. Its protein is CASSTSTGTNTEAFF.